The T cell receptor (beta chain) under discussion was sequenced for a study of CD8+ T cells in alopecia areata. cDNA reverse transcribed from extracted RNA served as the sequencing template. The assay was immunoSEQ multiplex PCR, and TCRdb's table has in-frame clones only and misses some. The sample carries 150,000 to 200,000 clones, roughly 50% recorded once. With regard to this clone: Its antigen is not known.

Trimming cost V 11 bases and J 1 base; bases outside gene matches: 7. This CDR3 contains 13 residues. In germline, CDR1 is SEHNR, CDR2 FQNEAQ (reference sequence). Described treatment: oral pan-JAK inhibitor, 5-10 mg twice daily. Lesional scalp punch biopsies and peripheral blood came from alopecia areata patients. Study conclusions and caveats: The link between baseline CD8+ expansion and response remains uncertain with one nonresponder. Tofacitinib significantly reduced both scalp clonality and expanded CD8+ clones among the top 100. Clonality exceeded that of normal scalp in lesional scalp, most notably in alopecia totalis/universalis.

The chain links TRBV7-9 to TRBJ2-5; 7 bases line up with TRBD2. The TCR sequence derives from a human donor with alopecia areata. The specimen was CD4+ T cells sorted from blood, collected around week 55, from a patient treated with tofacitinib. The DNA of the CDR3 is TGTGCCTCCCAGAGCGGGGTCCAAGAGACCCAGTACTTC. This encodes CASQSGVQETQYF.